This T cell receptor (beta chain) was captured by sequencing in a study of blood T cell repertoires in COVID-19. At the level of the study: The analysed material was cDNA or gDNA that came from T cells, B-cell-depleted T cells, or PBMCs.

The assay was immunoSEQ multiplex PCR, and TCRdb's table has in-frame clones only and misses some. This sample has 200,000 to 250,000 clones, with 84% found just once. Seattle patients were enrolled while actively infected and followed longitudinally. Looked up from germline, CDR1 is SEHNR and CDR2 is FQNEAQ (reference sequence). The V gene lost 4 bases and the J gene lost 7 bases, with 14 bases spanning the gap. The CDR3 runs 15 residues. This rearrangement joins TRBV7-9 to TRBJ1-6; D possibly corresponds to TRBD1 (6 bases). The sequence came from an elderly woman with COVID-19, enrolled during active disease. The material sequenced was peripheral blood. The CDR3 DNA follows: TGTGCCAGCAGCTCAGGTCAGGGGCGGAATTCACCCCTCCACTTT. This encodes CASSSGQGRNSPLHF. Full variable domain (rest looked up from reference TRBV7-9 and TRBJ1-6): DTGVSQNPRHKITKRGQNVTFRCDPISEHNRLYWYRQTLGQGPEFLTYFQNEAQLEKSRLLSDRFSAERPKGSFSTLEIQRTEQGDSAMYLCASSSGQGRNSPLHFGNGTRLTVT.